This T cell receptor (beta chain) derives from a study of blood T cell repertoires in COVID-19. Study information: COVID-19 samples from acute and convalescent phases originated in the United States, Italy and Spain. Sample material is recorded as cDNA or gDNA derived from T cells, B-cell-depleted T cells, or PBMCs.

Profiled with immunoSEQ multiplex PCR; TCRdb holds only in-frame clones, not every one. The table records 250,000 to 350,000 clones, around four fifths of them present only once. CDR1 and CDR2 (germline): SGHRS, YFSETQ. This CDR3 comprises 17 residues. V gave up 2 bases and J gave up 1 base; unmatched junction bases: 7. The sequence derives from a woman in her forties or fifties with active or convalescent COVID-19. The gene calls are TRBV5-1 and TRBJ2-3; 10 bases are shared with TRBD2. The material sequenced was peripheral blood. For the CDR3, the DNA is TGCGCCAGCAGCTTCCTAGCGGGAGTTTCGGGCACAGATACGCAGTATTTT. It is translated as CASSFLAGVSGTDTQYF.